This T cell receptor beta chain was found in a study of T cells expressing NK-cell markers. For the study at large: Sorted CD3+CD56-NKG2C+, CD3+CD56+NKG2C- and CD3+CD56+NKG2C+ T cells were the source of the TCR beta repertoires. Out of eight donors sequenced, seven tested HCMV-seropositive and the remaining one seronegative. Study-wide points: In four donors, these clonotypes also led the CD3+CD56-NKG2C+ fraction.

On this clonotype itself: Its cognate antigen is unknown.

TCRdb re-called the 5' RACE reads; one entry per CDR3 protein, DNA not given. This repertoire includes some 500,000 distinct CDR3 sequences. The length of the CDR3 is 15 residues. In germline, CDR1 is MRHNA, CDR2 SNTAGT. The sample taken for sequencing was blood T cells: a sorted CD56 or NKG2C T cell subset, CD4+ or CD8+ T cells, or bulk PBMC T cells (not recorded which). The chain is built from TRBV6-4 and TRBJ1-5; TCRdb returns TRBD1, unconfirmable since there is no DNA. The sequence was collected from a woman aged 45-65 years in good health. The CDR3 protein is CASSDSGGSNQPQHF.